This TCR beta chain comes out of a study of blood T cell repertoires in COVID-19. In germline, CDR1 is GTSNPN, CDR2 SVGIG (reference sequence). Trimming left V 0 bases short and J 2 bases short, with 4 bases between. The CDR3 has 12 amino acids. The table came from immunoSEQ multiplex PCR; TCRdb's copy has only in-frame clones and leaves some out. The sample has under 95,000 clones, approximately 80% seen once. As for this clone: This same CDR3 is encoded by further DNA sequences in the sample.

This sequence originates from a woman aged 80 or over with active or convalescent COVID-19. This chain connects TRBV30 to TRBJ2-5; no clear D. The source material was peripheral blood. Written as DNA, the CDR3 is TGTGCCTGGAGTGTCCAGCAAGAGACCCAGTACTTC. Translating gives CAWSVQQETQYF.